The clone carrying this TCR beta chain was seen only a few times. Its antigen is currently unknown. The identical CDR3 is also encoded by other nucleotide sequences in the sample. Of the isolated RNA, all was reverse transcribed, and so the sequenced material was expressed TCRB transcripts. Some clones are missing from TCRdb's copy, which holds only in-frame ones; the method was immunoSEQ multiplex PCR. Of under 300,000 clones detected, about 8% appear once; the ten largest clones hold approximately 0.93%. This specimen comes from a study of beta chain features in type 1 diabetes. The CDR3 runs to 14 residues. V was cut by 0 bases and J by 0 bases, with 5 bases left in between. The germline V gene encodes CDR1 MNHEY and CDR2 SVGAGI. Whole-study results and caveats: The study found that naive, central memory and Treg TCRB repertoires appeared more similar in patients than in healthy donors. For cells with high TCR expression, cDNA sequencing could yield over-representation.

Cells sorted by CD45RO/CCR7/CD25/CD127/CD95/CD27 comprised CD4+ naive, central memory, regulatory and stem cell-like memory cells. The sequencing sample was made of central memory CD4+ T cells from blood. The sequence derives from a young woman in good health. The rearrangement joins TRBV6-5 to TRBJ2-5; D uncertain. The CDR3: CASSYSRYQETQYF. CDR3 sequence (DNA): TGTGCCAGCAGTTACTCGAGGTACCAAGAGACCCAGTACTTC.